Listed here is a single TCR beta chain. Its antigen is currently unknown. These data come from a study of cytomegalovirus exposure and HLA in healthy donors. Study-wide results and caveats: Cytomegalovirus-associated status was assigned to 150 or so TCR beta chains. That first-cohort TCR clusters tended to co-occur in the roughly 110 validation repertoires was found in a later analysis.

The CDR3 length is 17 residues. CDR1 and CDR2 (germline): MNHEY, SMNVEV (reference sequence). Trimming pared 3 bases from V and 0 bases from J, leaving 16 bases between. Libraries were prepared by immunoSEQ multiplex PCR; TCRdb keeps only in-frame clonotypes and omits some of them. This sample carries about 120,000 clones, 70% to 90% of them seen once, and the ten largest clones take around 1.9%. The rearrangement joins TRBV27 to TRBJ2-3; unclear D gene. The clonotype was recovered from a young woman in good health and CMV-seronegative. Sequencing was done on a sample of PBMCs. In DNA form, the CDR3 reads TGTGCCAGCAGTTTCCTCAGACTCAACCCTAGCACAGATACGCAGTATTTT. This gives the protein CASSFLRLNPSTDTQYF.